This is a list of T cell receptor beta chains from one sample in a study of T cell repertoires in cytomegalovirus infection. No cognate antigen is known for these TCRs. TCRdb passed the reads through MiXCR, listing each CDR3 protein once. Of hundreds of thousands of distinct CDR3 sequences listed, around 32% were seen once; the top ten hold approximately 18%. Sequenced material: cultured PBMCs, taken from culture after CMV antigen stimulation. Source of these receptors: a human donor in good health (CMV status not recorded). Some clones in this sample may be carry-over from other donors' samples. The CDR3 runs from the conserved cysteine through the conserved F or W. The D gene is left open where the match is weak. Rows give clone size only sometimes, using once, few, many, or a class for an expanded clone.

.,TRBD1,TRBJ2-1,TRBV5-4,TGTGCCAGCAGCTTGCCGCGACAGGGTATCAATGAGCAGTTCTTC,CASSLPRQGINEQFF
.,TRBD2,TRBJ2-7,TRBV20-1,TGCAGTGCCGGGGGGAGGGGCGACGCCTACGAGCAGTACTTC,CSAGGRGDAYEQYF
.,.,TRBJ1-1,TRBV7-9,TGTGCCAGCAGCCCCTCCGCTAGACGTGAAGCTTTCTTT,CASSPSARREAFF
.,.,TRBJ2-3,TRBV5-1,TGCGCCAGCAGCTTGGCCCCGGTCGGGACAGATACGCAGTATTTT,CASSLAPVGTDTQYF
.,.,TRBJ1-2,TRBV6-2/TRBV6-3,TGTGCCAGCAGTACCCGCTCCGGGACATCGAATACGGGCTACACCTTC,CASSTRSGTSNTGYTF
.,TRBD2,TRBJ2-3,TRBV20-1,TGCAGTGCTAGGCCCACCTTTCCGGGAGGGCCGGTGGGCACAGATACGCAGTATTTT,CSARPTFPGGPVGTDTQYF
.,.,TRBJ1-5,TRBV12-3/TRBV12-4,TGTGCCAGCAGTTTCTCGGCGAGCAATCAGCCCCAGCATTTT,CASSFSASNQPQHF
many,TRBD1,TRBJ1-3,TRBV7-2,TGTGCCAGCAGTACTACAGGGGCTGGAAACACCATATATTTT,CASSTTGAGNTIYF
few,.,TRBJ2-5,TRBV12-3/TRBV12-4,TGTGCCAGCAGTCAGCAGGGTGTGGGCCAGTACTTC,CASSQQGVGQYF
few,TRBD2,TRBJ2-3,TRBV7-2,TGTGCCAGCAGTCCGGCTAGCGGGAGTCTCTATACGCAGTATTTT,CASSPASGSLYTQYF
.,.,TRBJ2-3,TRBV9,TGTGCCAGCAGCGTTGGAGGGGGCGCAGATACGCAGTATTTT,CASSVGGGADTQYF
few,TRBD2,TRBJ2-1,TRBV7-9,TGTGCCAGCAGCTCCCCTCGGACTAGCGGGAGGGGCCTCAATGAGCAGTTCTTC,CASSSPRTSGRGLNEQFF
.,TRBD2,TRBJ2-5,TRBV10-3,TGTGCCATCAGTGAGTCGGGACTAGCGGGCCCGGGCGGGGCCCAGTACTTC,CAISESGLAGPGGAQYF
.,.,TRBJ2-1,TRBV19,TGTGCCAGTAGTATAGGCAGGGCCCCACGTGAGCAGTTCTTC,CASSIGRAPREQFF
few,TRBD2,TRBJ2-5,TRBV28,TGTGCCAGCAGTTTTGGGCGACTAGCGAGGGAGACCCAGTACTTC,CASSFGRLARETQYF
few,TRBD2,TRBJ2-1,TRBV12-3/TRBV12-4,TGTGCCAGCAGTTTAGGGAGCGGACTAGCGGGAGGGTACAATGAGCAGTTCTTC,CASSLGSGLAGGYNEQFF
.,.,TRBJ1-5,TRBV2,TGTGCCAGCAGTGAGGGGACCAAGCGTCAGCCCCAGCATTTT,CASSEGTKRQPQHF
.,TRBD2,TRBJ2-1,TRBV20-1,TGCAGTGCAAGGGCGGGAGGGTACAATGAGCAGTTCTTC,CSARAGGYNEQFF
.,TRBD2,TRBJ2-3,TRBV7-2,TGTGCCAGCAGCCTGAGCGGGACGGTAGATACGCAGTATTTT,CASSLSGTVDTQYF
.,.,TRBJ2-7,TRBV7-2,TGTGCCAGCAGCCAACTCGGCTACCCTGAGCAGTACTTC,CASSQLGYPEQYF
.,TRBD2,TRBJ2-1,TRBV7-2,TGTGCCAGCAGCCTCACTAGCGGGGGCCGGGATGAGCAGTTCTTC,CASSLTSGGRDEQFF
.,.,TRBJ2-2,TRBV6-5,TGTGCCAGCAGGGACATTACCACCGGGGAGCTGTTTTTT,CASRDITTGELFF
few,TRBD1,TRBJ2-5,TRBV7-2,TGTGCCAGCAGCTCCTCAGGGGGCCCTGAGACCCAGTACTTC,CASSSSGGPETQYF
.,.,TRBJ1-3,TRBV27,TGTGCCAGCAGTTTCGCGCCGGTCTCTGGAAACACCATATATTTT,CASSFAPVSGNTIYF
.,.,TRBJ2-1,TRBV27,TGTGCCAGCAGCCCAGGCCCCTTTCAGAGGGATGAGCAGTTCTTC,CASSPGPFQRDEQFF
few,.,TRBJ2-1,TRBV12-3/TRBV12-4,TGTGCCAGCAGTTTTTTTCCAGCGGTCAATGAGCAGTTCTTC,CASSFFPAVNEQFF
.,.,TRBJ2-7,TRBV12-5,TGTGCTAGTGGCCCCGTGGTAGCGACCAAGTACGAGCAGTACTTC,CASGPVVATKYEQYF
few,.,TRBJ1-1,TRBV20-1,TGCAGTGCTAGAGATGCCGGGGGGGTGAACACTGAAGCTTTCTTT,CSARDAGGVNTEAFF
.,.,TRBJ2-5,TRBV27,TGTGCCAGCAGGGCGGGGTCCCAAGAGACCCAGTACTTC,CASRAGSQETQYF
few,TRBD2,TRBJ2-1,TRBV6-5,TGTGCCAGCAGTTACTCCTTCGGAGGGACTAGTTATGAGCAGTTCTTC,CASSYSFGGTSYEQFF
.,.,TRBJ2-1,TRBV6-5,TGTGCCAGCAGTCCCGGGGTCTACAATGAGCAGTTCTTC,CASSPGVYNEQFF
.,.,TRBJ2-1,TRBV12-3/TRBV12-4,TGTGCCAGCAGTCCCCTGACTGGAGCGTTCTTC,CASSPLTGAFF
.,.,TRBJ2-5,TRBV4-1,TGCGCCAGCAGCCCTTGGACCTCAGAGACCCAGTACTTC,CASSPWTSETQYF
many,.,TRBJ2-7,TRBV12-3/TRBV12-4,TGTGCCAGCAGCTCCGGTACCGGTCCATACGAGCAGTACTTC,CASSSGTGPYEQYF
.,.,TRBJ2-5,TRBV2,TGTGCCAGCAGCGATTCGGGAGACGAGACCCAGTACTTC,CASSDSGDETQYF
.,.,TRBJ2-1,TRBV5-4,TGTGCCAGCAGCTTGGCAGGGGGGGGCCGGAATGAGCAGTTCTTC,CASSLAGGGRNEQFF
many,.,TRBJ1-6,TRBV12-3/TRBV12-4,TGTGCCAGCAGTTTAGTACAATCATCACCCCTCCACTTT,CASSLVQSSPLHF
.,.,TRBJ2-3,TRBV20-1,TGCAGTGCTAGAGGACCGGGACTGAGCACAGATACGCAGTATTTT,CSARGPGLSTDTQYF
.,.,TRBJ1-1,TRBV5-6,TGTGCCAGCAGCTTGACCGCTACAGTGAACACTGAAGCTTTCTTT,CASSLTATVNTEAFF
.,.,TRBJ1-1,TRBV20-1,TGCAGTGCTAGAGACCTTTCGGCTGGGAACACTGAAGCTTTCTTT,CSARDLSAGNTEAFF
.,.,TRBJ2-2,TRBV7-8,TGTGCCAGCAGCCCTCTAGGGGGGCTCGACACCGGGGAGCTGTTTTTT,CASSPLGGLDTGELFF
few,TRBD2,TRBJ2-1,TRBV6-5,TGTGCCAGCAGAGAAACCGGGACTAGCGGTTACAATGAGCAGTTCTTC,CASRETGTSGYNEQFF
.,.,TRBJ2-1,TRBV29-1,TGCAGCGCTGACGAGACTTCCCATGAGCAGTTCTTC,CSADETSHEQFF
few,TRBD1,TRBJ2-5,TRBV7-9,TGTGCCAGCACCCCCCTTAGGGGGCGAGATCCGACCCAGTACTTC,CASTPLRGRDPTQYF
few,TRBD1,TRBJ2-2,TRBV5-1,TGCGCCAGCAGAGGGACAGGGGGCACCGGGGAGCTGTTTTTT,CASRGTGGTGELFF
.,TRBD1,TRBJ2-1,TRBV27,TGTGCCAGCAGACGAGGACAGGGGCGATACAATGAGCAGTTCTTC,CASRRGQGRYNEQFF
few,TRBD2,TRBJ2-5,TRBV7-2,TGTGCCAGCAGCTTATTACCGGGACTAGCGGGGGGGGGGGAGACCCAGTACTTC,CASSLLPGLAGGGETQYF
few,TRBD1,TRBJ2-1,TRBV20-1,TGCAGTGCTAGAGAAGGGGGCGCCTACAATGAGCAGTTCTTC,CSAREGGAYNEQFF